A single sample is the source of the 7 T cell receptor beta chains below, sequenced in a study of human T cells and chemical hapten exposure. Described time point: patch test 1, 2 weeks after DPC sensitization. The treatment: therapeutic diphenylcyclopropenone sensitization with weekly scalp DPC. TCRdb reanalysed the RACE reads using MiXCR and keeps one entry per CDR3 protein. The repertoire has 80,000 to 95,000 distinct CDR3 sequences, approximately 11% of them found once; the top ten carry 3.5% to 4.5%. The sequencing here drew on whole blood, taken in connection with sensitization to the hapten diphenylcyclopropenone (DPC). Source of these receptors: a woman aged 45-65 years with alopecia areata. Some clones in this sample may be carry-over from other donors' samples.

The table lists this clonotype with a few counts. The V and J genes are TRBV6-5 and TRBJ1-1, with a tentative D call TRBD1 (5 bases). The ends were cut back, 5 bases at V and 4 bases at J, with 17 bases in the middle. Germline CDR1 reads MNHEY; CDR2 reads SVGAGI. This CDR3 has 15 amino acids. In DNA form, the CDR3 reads TGTGCCAGCAGTCGACAGAGACACGGGAGCACTGAAGCTTTCTTT. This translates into CASSRQRHGSTEAFF.

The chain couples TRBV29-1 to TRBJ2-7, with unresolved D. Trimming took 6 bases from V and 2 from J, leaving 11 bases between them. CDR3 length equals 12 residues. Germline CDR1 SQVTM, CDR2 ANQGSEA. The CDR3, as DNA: TGCAGCGTCACTCGTGGTGCCTACGAGCAGTACTTC. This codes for CSVTRGAYEQYF.

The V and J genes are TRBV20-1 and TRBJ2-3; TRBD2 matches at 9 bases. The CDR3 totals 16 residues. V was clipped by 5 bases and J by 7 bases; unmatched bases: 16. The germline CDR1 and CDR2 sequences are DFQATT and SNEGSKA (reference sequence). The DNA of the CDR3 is TGCAGTGCTCGCGGGACTAGCACGATTGGGGGCTATACGCAGTATTTT. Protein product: CSARGTSTIGGYTQYF.

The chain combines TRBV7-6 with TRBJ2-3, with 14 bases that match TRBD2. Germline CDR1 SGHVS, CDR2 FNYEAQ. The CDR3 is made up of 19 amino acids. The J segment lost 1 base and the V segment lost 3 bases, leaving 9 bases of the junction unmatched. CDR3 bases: TGTGCCAGCAGCTTGAAACCCGGGACTAGCGGGGGAGGCACAGATACGCAGTATTTT. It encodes CASSLKPGTSGGGTDTQYF.

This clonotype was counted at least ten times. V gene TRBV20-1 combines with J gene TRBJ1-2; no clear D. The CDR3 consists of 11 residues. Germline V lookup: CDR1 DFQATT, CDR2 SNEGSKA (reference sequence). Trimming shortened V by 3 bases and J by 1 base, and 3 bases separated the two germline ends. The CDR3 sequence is CSARFNYGYTF. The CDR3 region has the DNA TGCAGTGCTAGGTTTAACTATGGCTACACCTTC.

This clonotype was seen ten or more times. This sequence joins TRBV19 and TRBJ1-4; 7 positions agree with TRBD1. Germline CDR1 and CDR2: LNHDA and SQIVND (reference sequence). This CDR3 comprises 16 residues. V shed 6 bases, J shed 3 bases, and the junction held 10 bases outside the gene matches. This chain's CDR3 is CASSTSRGTANEKLFF. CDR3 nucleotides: TGTGCCAGTAGCACCTCCAGAGGGACAGCTAATGAAAAACTGTTTTTT.

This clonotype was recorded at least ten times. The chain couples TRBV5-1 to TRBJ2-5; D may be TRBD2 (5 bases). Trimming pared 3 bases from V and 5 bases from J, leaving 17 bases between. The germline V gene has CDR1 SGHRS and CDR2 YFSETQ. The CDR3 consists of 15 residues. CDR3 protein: CASSSGSRVRETQYF. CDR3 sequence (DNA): TGCGCCAGCAGCTCGGGGAGCCGGGTACGGGAGACCCAGTACTTC.